This TCR beta chain appears in the sequencing data of a study of blood T cell repertoires in COVID-19. Study background: Both acute and convalescent COVID-19 samples were obtained from the United States, Italy and Spain. PBMCs, B-cell-depleted T cells, or T cells were the source of the cDNA or gDNA that made up the material.

Germline CDR1 and CDR2: MGHRA and YSYEKL. The CDR3 covers 20 residues. V was pared by 0 bases and J by 2 bases, with 25 bases between. Original methodology: Reference gene primers were amplified, and this amplification served to estimate nucleated cell counts. The repertoire was sequenced with immunoSEQ multiplex PCR; TCRdb's copy has only in-frame clones and lacks some. The DNA gave D and trimming, while V, J and clone size come from that table. The sample consists of hundreds of thousands of clones, 88% of them appearing once. Sequencing was carried out using peripheral blood. This receptor was taken from a woman in her forties or fifties with active or convalescent COVID-19. J is TRBJ1-1 and V is TRBV4-1, with D maybe TRBD1 (6 bases). The CDR3 region is CASSQDDGESRQAVNTEAFF. As DNA, the CDR3 is TGCGCCAGCAGCCAAGACGACGGGGAATCTCGACAGGCCGTTAACACTGAAGCTTTCTTT.